This T cell receptor beta chain stems from a study of shared clonotypes between healthy human individuals. Concerning this clone: Its specificity is not known.

Method: immunoSEQ multiplex PCR; TCRdb's copy keeps in-frame clones and lacks some. The table records approximately 1.5 million clones, approximately 98% of them present only once. Nashville, Tennessee was home to all donors, who were Caucasian adults. The split of CD4+ cells yielded CD45RA+ naive and CD45RA-negative memory subsets. Overall study results and limits: Shared clonotypes: about 5% naive CD4, 3% to 3.5% naive CD8, around 2.4% memory CD4, roughly 0.4% memory CD8. Memory subsets generally showed lower estimated richness than naive subsets.

The sequenced material came from naive CD4+ T cells sorted from blood. Subset described: CD45RA+ positively selected. This TCR came from a man aged 25-45 years in good health.

The CDR3 protein is CASSYGSLAGSYNEQFF. The CDR3 coding sequence is TGTGCCAGCAGCTACGGGTCCCTAGCGGGCTCCTACAATGAGCAGTTCTTC. The chain joins TRBV7-9 to TRBJ2-1, with 8 bases matching TRBD2. CDR3 length: 17 residues. V dropped 4 bases and J dropped 0; count of bases not matched to a gene: 8. Germline V gives CDR1 SEHNR, CDR2 FQNEAQ (reference sequence).